This T cell receptor beta chain originates from a study of blood T cells in healthy people across ages. V lost 3 bases, J lost 3 bases, and 8 bases stayed unmatched. The CDR3 covers 15 residues. Germline V CDR1 and CDR2: MNHEY, SVGEGT. The second PCR ran about 7 to 12 cycles with a sample-barcoded 5' primer and J-beta primers. Each cDNA molecule was tagged by a template-switch adaptor that had 12 random nucleotides. TCRdb called the 5' RACE reads again in MiXCR, with one record for every CDR3 protein. This sample yields 800,000 or so distinct CDR3 sequences, of which 55% to 65% are seen a single time; about 27% belongs to the top ten. The study's findings and limits: Strongly correlated with naive T cell percentage was TCR beta diversity. Older age coincided with a roughly linear decline in TCR beta diversity per million T cells.

Remarks on this clonotype: Antigen specificity is unknown.

This rearrangement joins TRBV6-2 or TRBV6-3 to TRBJ2-7; 7 bases match TRBD1. Sequencing was performed on blood. This receptor was identified in a man aged 25-40 years in good health. DNA for the CDR3: TGTGCCAGCAGTTATCCCAGACAGGGATACTACGAGCAGTACTTC. This codes for CASSYPRQGYYEQYF.